Included here is one TCR beta chain sequence, with context. The antigen remains undetermined. These data originate in a study of cytomegalovirus exposure and HLA in healthy donors. Study-level findings and limits: TCR beta sequences numbering more than 15,000 were associated with HLA alleles at 0.05 false discovery rate in a later analysis. Earlier analysis yielded a pattern in which most TCR beta V segments were productive about 90% or about 30% of the time. Donors were assumed by presence/absence analyses to have roughly uniform sequencing depth.

Vbeta (60) and Jbeta (13) primers were used in the PCR. Produced via immunoSEQ multiplex PCR; TCRdb's table is partial and in-frame only. The sample lists 150,000 to 170,000 clones, approximately 72% seen once, with about 2.7% in the top ten. The trim removed 6 bases at V and 4 bases at J, leaving 6 bases unmatched. CDR3 length: 14 residues. The germline CDR1 and CDR2 sequences are MNHEY and SMNVEV (reference sequence). Sequences were obtained from PBMCs. The chain carries TRBV27 and TRBJ1-2, with TRBD1 matching 9 bases. The sequence came from a man aged 18 to 35 in good health and CMV-seronegative. The CDR3 DNA follows: TGTGCCAGCAGCCAGGGACAGGGTTTCTATGGCTACACCTTC. Amino acids: CASSQGQGFYGYTF.